This TCR beta chain was recovered during a study of T cell repertoires in cytomegalovirus infection. Study overall: Public TCR beta signatures provided an indication of both CMV infection and a matching HLA type. Findings and limits, study-wide: The cumulative frequency of public TCR beta families identified carriers of CMV plus the relevant HLA. In two of eight donors, the top clonotype was HLA-C-restricted CMV-specific.

TCRdb itself ran the reads through MiXCR, one entry per CDR3 protein. The sample contains tens of thousands of distinct CDR3 sequences, around 20% of which appear only once. The CDR3 extends over 15 amino acids. In germline, CDR1 is SEHNR, CDR2 FQNEAQ (reference sequence). Trimming removed 5 bases from V and 0 bases from J, with 12 bases in between. A few counts support this clonotype. Its specificity is not known. Sequenced here: CD8+ T cells from cultured PBMCs, sampled from culture after CMV antigen stimulation. The receptor's source is a human donor in good health (CMV status not recorded). Some clones in this sample may be carry-over from other donors' samples. V is TRBV7-9 and J is TRBJ2-3; no clear D gene. The CDR3 region is CASSPSTSSTDTQYF. The DNA of the CDR3 is TGTGCCAGCAGCCCCTCTACGAGTAGCACAGATACGCAGTATTTT. Variable domain in full (rest from reference TRBV7-9 and TRBJ2-3): DTGVSQNPRHKITKRGQNVTFRCDPISEHNRLYWYRQTLGQGPEFLTYFQNEAQLEKSRLLSDRFSAERPKGSFSTLEIQRTEQGDSAMYLCASSPSTSSTDTQYFGPGTRLTVL.